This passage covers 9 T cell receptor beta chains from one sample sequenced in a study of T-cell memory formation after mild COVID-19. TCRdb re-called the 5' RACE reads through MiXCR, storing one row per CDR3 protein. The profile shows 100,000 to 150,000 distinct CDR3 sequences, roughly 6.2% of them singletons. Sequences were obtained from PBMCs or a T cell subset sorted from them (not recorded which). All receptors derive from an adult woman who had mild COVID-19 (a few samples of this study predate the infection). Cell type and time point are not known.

As DNA, the CDR3 is TGTGCCATCAGTGAGTGGGCCCCTCGGGGATCGGGTCAGCCCCAGCATTTT. It specifies CAISEWAPRGSGQPQHF. The chain carries TRBV10-3 and TRBJ1-5; D gene ambiguous. V was trimmed by 1 base and J by 6 bases, leaving 19 bases between them. In germline, CDR1 is ENHRY, CDR2 SYGVKD. This CDR3 is 17 amino acids long.

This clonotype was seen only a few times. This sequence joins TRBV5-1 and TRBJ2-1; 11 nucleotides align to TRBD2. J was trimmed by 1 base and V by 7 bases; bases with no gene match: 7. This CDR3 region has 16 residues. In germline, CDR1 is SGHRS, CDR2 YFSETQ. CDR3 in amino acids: CASVPIAGGSYNEQFF. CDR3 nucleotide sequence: TGCGCCAGCGTACCCATAGCGGGAGGGTCCTACAATGAGCAGTTCTTC.

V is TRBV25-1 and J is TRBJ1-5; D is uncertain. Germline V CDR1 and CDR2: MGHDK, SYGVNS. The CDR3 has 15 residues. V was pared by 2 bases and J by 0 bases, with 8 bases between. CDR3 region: CASSEAGVSNQPQHF. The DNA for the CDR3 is TGTGCCAGCAGTGAAGCTGGCGTTAGCAATCAGCCCCAGCATTTT.

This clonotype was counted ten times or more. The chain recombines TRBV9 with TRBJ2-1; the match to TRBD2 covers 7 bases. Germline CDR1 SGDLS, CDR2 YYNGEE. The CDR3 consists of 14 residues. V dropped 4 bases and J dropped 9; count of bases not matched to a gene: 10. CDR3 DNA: TGTGCCAGCAGCCCCATCGAGCGGGGTCTTGAGCAGTTCTTC. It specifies CASSPIERGLEQFF.

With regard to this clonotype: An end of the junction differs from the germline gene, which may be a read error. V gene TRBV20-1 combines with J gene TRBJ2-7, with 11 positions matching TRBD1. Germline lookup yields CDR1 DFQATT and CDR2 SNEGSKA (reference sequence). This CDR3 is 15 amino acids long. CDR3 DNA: TGCAGCGCTAGTAAGAGGGGACAGGGGGCCTACGAGCAGTACTTC. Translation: CSASKRGQGAYEQYF.

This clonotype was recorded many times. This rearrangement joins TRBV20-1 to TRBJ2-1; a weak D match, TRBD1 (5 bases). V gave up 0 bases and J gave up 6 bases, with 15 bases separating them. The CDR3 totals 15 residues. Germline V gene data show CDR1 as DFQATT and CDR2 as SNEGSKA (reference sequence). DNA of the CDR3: TGCAGTGCTAGAGAGGGCAGGGTATGGGGCAATGAGCAGTTCTTC. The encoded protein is CSAREGRVWGNEQFF.

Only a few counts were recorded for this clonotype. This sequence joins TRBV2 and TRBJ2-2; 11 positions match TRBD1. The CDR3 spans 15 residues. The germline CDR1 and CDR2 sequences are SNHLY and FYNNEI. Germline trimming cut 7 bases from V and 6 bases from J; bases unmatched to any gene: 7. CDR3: CASKTGTGGSGELFF. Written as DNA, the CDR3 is TGTGCCAGCAAGACCGGGACAGGGGGATCCGGGGAGCTGTTTTTT.

DNA for the CDR3: TGTGCCAGCAGCTTGACAGGGGCGAATTATAATTCACCCCTCCACTTT. Its protein is CASSLTGANYNSPLHF. The gene calls are TRBV7-2 and TRBJ1-6, with 8 bases aligning to TRBD1. This CDR3 comprises 16 residues. J was trimmed by 4 bases and V by 3 bases; bases with no gene match: 5. The germline CDR1 and CDR2 sequences are SGHTA and FQGNSA.

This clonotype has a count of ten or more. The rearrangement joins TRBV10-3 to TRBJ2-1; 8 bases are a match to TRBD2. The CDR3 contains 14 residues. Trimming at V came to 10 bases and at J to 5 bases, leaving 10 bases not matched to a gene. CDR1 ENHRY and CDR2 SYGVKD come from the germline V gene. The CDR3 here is CATGRDSANNEQFF. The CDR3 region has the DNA TGTGCCACCGGGAGGGACTCCGCTAACAATGAGCAGTTCTTC.